This TCR beta chain was found in a study of cytomegalovirus exposure and HLA in healthy donors. Overall study results and limits: Productive status was seen about 90% or about 30% of the time for most TCR beta V segments in an earlier analysis. Sequencing artifact likely explains a cluster of highly shared sequence variants. The study flagged approximately 180 TCR beta chains as cytomegalovirus-associated.

As concerns this clone: Antigen unknown.

It was with 60 Vbeta and 13 Jbeta primers that the PCR ran. Sequenced by immunoSEQ multiplex PCR; TCRdb stores in-frame clones only, minus some. Its table records 150,000 to 250,000 clones. Input material: PBMCs. This receptor was obtained from a boy under 18 in good health and CMV-seronegative.

CDR3 sequence reads: CASSSTGGLTKNIQYF. CDR3 bases: TGCGCCAGCAGCTCTACAGGGGGTTTAACCAAAAACATTCAGTACTTC. The chain links TRBV5-1 to TRBJ2-4; 8 nucleotides agree with TRBD1. The trim removed 3 bases at V and 2 bases at J, leaving 7 bases unmatched. The CDR3 extends over 16 amino acids. In germline, CDR1 is SGHRS, CDR2 YFSETQ.